This T cell receptor (beta chain) derives from a study of T cell responses to AZD1222 COVID-19 vaccine. Assay used: immunoSEQ multiplex PCR; TCRdb lists only in-frame clones, some missing. This table holds 80,000 or so clones, 82% found once. This CDR3 is 17 amino acids long. V lost 1 base to trimming and J lost 10 bases, with 24 bases between them. CDR1 is SGHDT, CDR2 YYEEEE, per germline. The chain recombines TRBV5-6 with TRBJ2-1; TRBD1 or TRBD2 may be the D gene (5 bases each). The source is an adult in good health. The sequencing here drew on peripheral blood, taken on day 0 of AZD1222 vaccination. The CDR3 coding sequence is TGTGCCAGCAGCTTGAGGGCCCTGGGTGGGACCAGTAGGGAGCAGTTCTTC. Translation: CASSLRALGGTSREQFF.